What follows describes a single T cell receptor (beta chain). The antigen it recognizes is unknown. Base quality data are lacking; no much larger clone is found one base away. The record originates from a study of blood T cell repertoires in COVID-19 (dated by TCRdb to about 2020). Regarding the complete study: Samples covering the acute and convalescent phases of COVID-19 were provided by collaborators in the United States, Italy and Spain. Where HLA class I and class II types were available, the types were taken from metadata supplied by the sample provider, not from assay-based typing. The sample metadata nearly always contained a de-identified subject ID, COVID-19 status, age in years and sex. Deeply sampled blood TCRbeta repertoires from subjects exposed to, actively infected with, or recovered from COVID-19 were included in the dataset. Samples were obtained from the ongoing ImmuneRACE study (first 160 participants) and from 1,200 or so subjects provided by 6 global collaborators. The prospective study material was composed of cDNA or gDNA derived from T cells, B-cell-depleted T cells, or PBMCs. The repertoires were released in a freely available public database intended as a resource for research on the immune response to SARS-CoV-2.

Summary of the overall study and its limitations: Clinical and demographic metadata were provided uncurated, with the amount varying by source and participant.

Reading the germline V gene gives CDR1 SGDLS and CDR2 YYNGEE. V sheds 0 bases and J sheds 4 bases, leaving 13 bases between their ends. The CDR3 has 15 amino acids, counting the end cysteine and phenylalanine. Only CDR3 DNA is held: 45 bases, read in frame from base 1. Collaborating institutions collected whole blood in K2EDTA tubes following their own protocols. For TCRbeta analysis, collaborators shipped samples as frozen whole blood, isolated PBMCs, or DNA extracted from either of those sample types. TCRbeta CDR3 regions were amplified from genomic DNA using the immunoSEQ Assay, a bias-controlled multiplex PCR. In the original analysis: Within the assay, amplification of reference gene primers was used to estimate how many nucleated cells each sample contained. Sequence reads were collapsed and filtered to measure the absolute abundance of every unique TCRbeta CDR3 rearrangement. For each sample, productive Simpson clonality was calculated as the square root of Simpson's diversity index across productive rearrangements. TCRdb took over this immuneACCESS table, retaining in-frame rearrangements with V and J assigned. Such tables are incomplete; in checked studies, under half of the missing clones stem from an unresolved V gene, and the remainder is unexplained. That table supplies the V and J calls and clone size; D and trimming were determined from the DNA. The table for this sample lists 35,000 to 50,000 clones; 65% to 85% of them were counted only once. The ten biggest clones cover around 6.1% of the sample.

This receptor was obtained from a woman aged 80 or over with acute or convalescent COVID-19. Material for sequencing was peripheral blood. The sequence is built from TRBV9 and TRBJ1-2, with a tentative D gene TRBD1 over 6 matching bases. The CDR3 sequence is CASSVAGGAAYGYTF. The sequence in DNA is TGTGCCAGCAGCGTAGCGGGGGGGGCAGCCTATGGCTACACCTTC. Reference TRBV9 and TRBJ1-2 genes cover what lies past the CDR3, so the full variable domain is DSGVTQTPKHLITATGQRVTLRCSPRSGDLSVYWYQQSLDQGLQFLIQYYNGEERAKGNILERFSAQQFPDLHSELNLSSLELGDSALYFCASSVAGGAAYGYTFGSGTRLTVV.